This T cell receptor (beta chain) is drawn from a study of T cell clonotyping in hematopoietic cell transplantation. Overall study findings and caveats: Recipient TCR diversity dropped after transplant; expanded clonotypes rose from day 30 to 180.

Trimming cost V 3 bases and J 6 bases, with 15 bases left between them. The CDR3 runs to 14 residues. The germline CDR1 and CDR2 sequences are MNHEY and SMNVEV (reference sequence). On this clone itself: The target antigen is unknown.

The data were produced by immunoSEQ multiplex PCR, yet TCRdb's version contains in-frame clones alone and is incomplete. The sample has thousands of clones, approximately 79% seen once; the top ten hold roughly 29%. The sample in question was peripheral blood mononuclear cells, obtained at the time of graft-versus-host disease after allogeneic stem cell transplant. The genes are TRBV27 and TRBJ2-7, with a tentative D call TRBD1 (5 bases). The clonotype comes from a female patient between 50 and 59 years old who had an allogeneic stem cell transplant from an unrelated donor, so the T cells may come from the graft donor. Some clones in this sample may be carry-over from other donors' samples. CDR3 residues: CASSLQGFPPEQYF. The CDR3 nucleotides are TGTGCCAGCAGTTTGCAGGGATTTCCTCCCGAGCAGTACTTC.